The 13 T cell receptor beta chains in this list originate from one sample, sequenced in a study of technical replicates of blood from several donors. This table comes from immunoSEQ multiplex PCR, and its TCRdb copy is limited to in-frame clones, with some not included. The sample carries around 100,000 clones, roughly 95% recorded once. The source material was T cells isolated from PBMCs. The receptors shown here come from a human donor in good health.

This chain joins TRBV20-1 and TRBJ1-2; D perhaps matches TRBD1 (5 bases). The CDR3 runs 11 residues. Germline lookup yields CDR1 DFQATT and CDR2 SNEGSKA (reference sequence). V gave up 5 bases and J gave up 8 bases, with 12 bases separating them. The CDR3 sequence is CSAAGRNGYTF. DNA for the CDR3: TGCAGTGCTGCGGGACGCAACGGCTACACCTTC.

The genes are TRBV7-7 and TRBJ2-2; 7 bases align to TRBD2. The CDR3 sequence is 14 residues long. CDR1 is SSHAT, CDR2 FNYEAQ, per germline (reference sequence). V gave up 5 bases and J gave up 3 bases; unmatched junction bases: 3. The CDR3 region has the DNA TGTGCCAGCAGCCAACGGGGGGACACCGGGGAGCTGTTTTTT. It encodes CASSQRGDTGELFF. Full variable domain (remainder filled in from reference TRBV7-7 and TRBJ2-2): GAGVSQSPRYKVTKRGQDVTLRCDPISSHATLYWYQQALGQGPEFLTYFNYEAQPDKSGLPSDRFSAERPEGSISTLTIQRTEQRDSAMYRCASSQRGDTGELFFGEGSRLTVL.

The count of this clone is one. CDR3 coding DNA: TGTGCCAGCAGTCGCGGGAGGGCCTACAATGAGCAGTTCTTC. It specifies CASSRGRAYNEQFF. This chain uses TRBV6-5 with TRBJ2-1, with 9 bases fitting TRBD2. Germline V gene data show CDR1 as MNHEY and CDR2 as SVGAGI. Trimming removed 5 bases from V and 2 bases from J; junction bases left unmatched: 1. This CDR3 is 14 amino acids long.

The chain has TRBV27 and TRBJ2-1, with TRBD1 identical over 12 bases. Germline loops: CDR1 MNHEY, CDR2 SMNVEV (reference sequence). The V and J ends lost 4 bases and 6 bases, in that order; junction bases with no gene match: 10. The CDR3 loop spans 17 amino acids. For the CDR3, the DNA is TGTGCCAGCAGTTGGGGACAGGGGGCGGGTGTGGCCAATGAGCAGTTCTTC. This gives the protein CASSWGQGAGVANEQFF.

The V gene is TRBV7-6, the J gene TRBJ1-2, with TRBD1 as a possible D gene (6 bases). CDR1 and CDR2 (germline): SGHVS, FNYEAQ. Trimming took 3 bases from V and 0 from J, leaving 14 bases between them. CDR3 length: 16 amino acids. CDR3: CASSLGAGRTNYGYTF. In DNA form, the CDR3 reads TGTGCCAGCAGCTTGGGGGCCGGCAGGACTAACTATGGCTACACCTTC. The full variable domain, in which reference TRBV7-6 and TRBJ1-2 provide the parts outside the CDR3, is GAGVSQSPRYKVTKRGQDVALRCDPISGHVSLYWYRQALGQGPEFLTYFNYEAQQDKSGLPNDRFSAERPEGSISTLTIQRTEQRDSAMYRCASSLGAGRTNYGYTFGSGTRLTVV.

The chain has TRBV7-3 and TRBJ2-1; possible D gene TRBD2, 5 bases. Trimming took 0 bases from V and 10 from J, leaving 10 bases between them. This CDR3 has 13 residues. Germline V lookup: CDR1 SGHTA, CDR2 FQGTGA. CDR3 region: CASSLTVGGEQFF. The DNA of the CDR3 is TGTGCCAGCAGCTTAACAGTAGGAGGCGAGCAGTTCTTC.

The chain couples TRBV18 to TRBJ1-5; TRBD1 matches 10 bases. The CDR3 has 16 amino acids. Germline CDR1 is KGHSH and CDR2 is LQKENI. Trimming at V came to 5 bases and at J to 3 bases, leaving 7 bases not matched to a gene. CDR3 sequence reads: CASSNRDRGPNQPQHF. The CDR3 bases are TGTGCCAGCTCAAACCGGGACAGGGGACCCAATCAGCCCCAGCATTTT.

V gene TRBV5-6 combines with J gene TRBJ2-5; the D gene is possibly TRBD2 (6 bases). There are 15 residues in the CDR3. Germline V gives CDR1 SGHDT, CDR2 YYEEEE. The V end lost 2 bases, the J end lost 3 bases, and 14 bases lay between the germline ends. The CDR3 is CASSFWTGLEETQYF. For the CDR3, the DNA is TGTGCCAGCAGCTTTTGGACGGGACTTGAAGAGACCCAGTACTTC.

The CDR3 sequence is CASSADRARTGELFF. The CDR3 DNA follows: TGCGCCAGCAGCGCGGACAGGGCGCGAACCGGGGAGCTGTTTTTT. This chain connects TRBV5-1 to TRBJ2-2, with 8 bases aligning to TRBD1. V dropped 4 bases and J dropped 5; count of bases not matched to a gene: 7. Germline CDR1 SGHRS, CDR2 YFSETQ. CDR3 size: 15 residues.

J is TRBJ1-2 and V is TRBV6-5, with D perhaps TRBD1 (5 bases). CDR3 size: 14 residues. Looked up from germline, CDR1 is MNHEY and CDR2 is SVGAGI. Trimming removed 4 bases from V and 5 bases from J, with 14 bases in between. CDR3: CASSLGGSQYGYTF. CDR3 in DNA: TGTGCCAGCAGTTTGGGGGGTTCCCAATATGGCTACACCTTC.

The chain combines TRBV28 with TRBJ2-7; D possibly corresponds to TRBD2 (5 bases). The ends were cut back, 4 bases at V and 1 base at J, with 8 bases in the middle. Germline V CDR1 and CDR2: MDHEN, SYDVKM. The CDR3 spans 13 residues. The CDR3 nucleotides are TGTGCCAGCAGTTACGGCGGGTCCTACGAGCAGTACTTC. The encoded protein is CASSYGGSYEQYF.

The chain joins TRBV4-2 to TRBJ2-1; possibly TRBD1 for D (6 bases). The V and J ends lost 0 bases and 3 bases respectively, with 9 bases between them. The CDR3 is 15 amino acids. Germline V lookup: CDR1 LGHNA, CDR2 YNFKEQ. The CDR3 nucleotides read TGTGCCAGCAGCCAAGATCGGGACAACTACAATGAGCAGTTCTTC. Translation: CASSQDRDNYNEQFF.

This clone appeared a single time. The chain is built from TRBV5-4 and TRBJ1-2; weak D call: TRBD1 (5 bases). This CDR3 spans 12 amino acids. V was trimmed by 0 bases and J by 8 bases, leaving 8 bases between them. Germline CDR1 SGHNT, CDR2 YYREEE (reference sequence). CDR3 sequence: CASSLAHRGYTF. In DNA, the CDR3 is TGTGCCAGCAGCTTGGCCCACAGGGGCTACACCTTC. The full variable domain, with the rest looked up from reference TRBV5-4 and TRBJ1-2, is ETGVTQSPTHLIKTRGQQVTLRCSSQSGHNTVSWYQQALGQGPQFIFQYYREEENGRGNFPPRFSGLQFPNYSSELNVNALELDDSALYLCASSLAHRGYTFGSGTRLTVV.